These 27 T cell receptor beta chains originate from one sample sequenced in a study of chemoradiotherapy in HPV16-positive cancers. Only in-frame clones appear in the TCRdb table, and some are missing; sequencing was by immunoSEQ multiplex PCR. The table records some 12,000 clones, 55% to 75% of them present only once. Collection took place from a patient who underwent chemoradiotherapy. These receptors were collected from a human donor with HPV-associated anogenital cancer.

J is TRBJ2-2 and V is TRBV5-8, with 10 nucleotides matching TRBD1. The trim removed 4 bases at V and 6 bases at J, leaving 9 bases unmatched. This CDR3 comprises 16 residues. Germline CDR1 SGHTS, CDR2 YDEGEE. CDR3 sequence reads: CASSRQGANNSGELFF. The CDR3 region has the DNA TGTGCCAGCAGCCGACAGGGGGCTAACAACTCCGGGGAGCTGTTTTTT. The full variable domain, rest sourced from reference TRBV5-8 and TRBJ2-2, is EAGVTQSPTHLIKTRGQQATLRCSPISGHTSVYWYQQALGLGLQFLLWYDEGEERNRGNFPPRFSGRQFPNYSSELNVNALELEDSALYLCASSRQGANNSGELFFGEGSRLTVL.

This sequence joins TRBV5-8 and TRBJ2-5, with 7 nucleotides matching TRBD2. V dropped 4 bases and J dropped 2; count of bases not matched to a gene: 8. The CDR3 runs 15 residues. Germline CDR1 is SGHTS and CDR2 is YDEGEE. CDR3 in DNA: TGTGCCAGCAGCCCTAGCGTCGGGGGGCAAGAGACCCAGTACTTC. Its translation: CASSPSVGGQETQYF.

The V gene is TRBV7-8, the J gene TRBJ2-7; D may match TRBD1 or TRBD2 (5 bases each). The CDR3 consists of 14 residues. Germline CDR1 reads SGHVS; CDR2 reads FQNEAQ. V lost 4 bases to trimming and J lost 1 base, with 11 bases between them. CDR3 DNA sequence: TGTGCCAGCAGCTCCCGTGGGGGATCCTACGAGCAGTACTTC. This sequence encodes CASSSRGGSYEQYF.

The chain is built from TRBV2 and TRBJ2-7; D call uncertain. V lost 4 bases to trimming and J lost 3 bases, with 13 bases between them. CDR3 length: 14 residues. The germline gives CDR1 SNHLY, CDR2 FYNNEI. The CDR3 sequence is CASSGMDGFYEQYF. The DNA for the CDR3 is TGTGCCAGCAGTGGGATGGACGGTTTCTACGAGCAGTACTTC.

This clone appeared once. The gene calls are TRBV14 and TRBJ2-5; 8 bases match TRBD2. The CDR3 has 17 residues. With 0 bases clipped from V and 5 bases from J, the junction kept 11 bases outside the gene matches. In germline, CDR1 is SGHDN, CDR2 FVKESK. The CDR3 sequence is CASSQEKRGLVTETQYF. The CDR3, as DNA: TGTGCCAGCAGCCAAGAGAAACGGGGACTAGTGACGGAGACCCAGTACTTC.

The chain is built from TRBV10-3 and TRBJ1-5; 9 positions agree with TRBD1. J was trimmed by 11 bases and V by 3 bases; bases with no gene match: 2. The CDR3 runs to 12 residues. Per germline, CDR1 ENHRY and CDR2 SYGVKD. CDR3 nucleotide sequence: TGTGCCATCAGTGACGGGACAGGGTCCCAGCATTTT. Translated, it gives CAISDGTGSQHF.

The rearrangement links TRBV11-2 to TRBJ2-3; TRBD2 agrees at 9 bases. The V and J ends lost 0 bases and 5 bases, in that order; junction bases with no gene match: 12. The CDR3 contains 18 residues. The germline V gene has CDR1 SGHAT and CDR2 FQNNGV. The CDR3 loop is CASSLDRASGRWEDTQYF. The CDR3 nucleotides read TGTGCCAGCAGCTTAGATAGGGCCAGCGGGAGGTGGGAAGATACGCAGTATTTT.

The chain has TRBV18 and TRBJ1-4; 9 bases are shared with TRBD1. Trimming at V came to 3 bases and at J to 8 bases, leaving 4 bases not matched to a gene. Germline CDR1 is KGHSH and CDR2 is LQKENI. This CDR3 region has 14 residues. CDR3 in DNA: TGTGCCAGCTCACCCGGGACAGGGTGGGAAAAACTGTTTTTT. This translates into CASSPGTGWEKLFF.

This rearrangement joins TRBV5-1 to TRBJ2-5; D possibly corresponds to TRBD2 (5 bases). Germline V gene sequence: CDR1 SGHRS, CDR2 YFSETQ. The CDR3 contains 13 residues. Trimming stripped 4 bases from V and 9 bases from J, with 16 bases between. CDR3 region: CASSKATRESQYF. The CDR3 bases are TGCGCCAGCAGCAAGGCCACGAGGGAGTCCCAGTACTTC. Together with reference TRBV5-1 and TRBJ2-5, the CDR3 gives the full variable domain: KAGVTQTPRYLIKTRGQQVTLSCSPISGHRSVSWYQQTPGQGLQFLFEYFSETQRNKGNFPGRFSGRQFSNSRSEMNVSTLELGDSALYLCASSKATRESQYFGPGTRLLVL.

The rearrangement links TRBV6-6 to TRBJ2-7; tentative D call: TRBD2 (5 bases). This CDR3 is built from 15 residues. Germline lookup yields CDR1 MNHNY and CDR2 SVGAGI (reference sequence). Trimming took 6 bases from V and 0 from J, leaving 15 bases between them. CDR3 sequence (DNA): TGTGCCAGCAGCCAAACGCCGACTATCTCCTACGAGCAGTACTTC. Translation gives CASSQTPTISYEQYF.

The rearrangement joins TRBV9 to TRBJ2-3; tentative D call: TRBD2 (6 bases). Per germline, CDR1 SGDLS and CDR2 YYNGEE. V lost 4 bases, J lost 0 bases, and 6 bases lay in between. The CDR3 totals 13 residues. The CDR3 region has the DNA TGTGCCAGCAGCAGCGGGAGCACAGATACGCAGTATTTT. Its translation is CASSSGSTDTQYF.

This rearrangement joins TRBV30 to TRBJ1-1, with 12 positions matching TRBD1. The CDR3 contains 17 residues. Germline-derived CDR1 and CDR2 are GTSNPN and SVGIG (reference sequence). Trimming at V came to 4 bases and at J to 2 bases, leaving 11 bases not matched to a gene. CDR3 residues: CAWNSGTGGFRNTEAFF. The CDR3 DNA sequence: TGTGCCTGGAACTCCGGGACAGGGGGCTTTCGCAACACTGAAGCTTTCTTT.

This rearrangement joins TRBV29-1 to TRBJ2-3; D is tentatively TRBD1 or TRBD2 (5 bases each). The CDR3 runs 14 residues. Looked up from germline, CDR1 is SQVTM and CDR2 is ANQGSEA. With 5 bases removed from V and 6 bases from J, the gap between germline ends came to 18 bases. CDR3 sequence reads: CSVSGLTSWDTQYF. In nucleotides, the CDR3 is TGCAGCGTTTCGGGGCTTACGAGCTGGGATACGCAGTATTTT.

The chain has TRBV6-5 and TRBJ2-1, with 9 bases fitting TRBD2. The germline V gene encodes CDR1 MNHEY and CDR2 SVGAGI. Trimming removed 2 bases from V and 8 bases from J; junction bases left unmatched: 4. The CDR3 is 14 residues long. Here the CDR3 reads CASSYLRTSDEQFF. As DNA, the CDR3 is TGTGCCAGCAGTTACCTCCGGACTAGCGATGAGCAGTTCTTC.

The genes are TRBV28 and TRBJ2-1; 7 bases line up with TRBD1. Germline CDR1 MDHEN, CDR2 SYDVKM. The CDR3 is made up of 14 amino acids. Losses at the gene ends were 6 bases for V and 8 bases for J; bases not matched to a gene: 10. CDR3 nucleotide sequence: TGTGCCAGCAGCCCCGACAGGGCGGTGGATGAGCAGTTCTTC. This sequence encodes CASSPDRAVDEQFF.

The V call is TRBV10-3, the J call TRBJ1-5; no reliable D call. Germline CDR1 is ENHRY and CDR2 is SYGVKD. CDR3 length equals 12 residues. V dropped 10 bases and J dropped 0 bases, with 7 bases sitting between them. Here the CDR3 reads CATTDSNQPQHF. Written as DNA, the CDR3 is TGTGCCACCACAGATAGCAATCAGCCCCAGCATTTT.

This chain uses TRBV27 with TRBJ2-1; no reliable D call. CDR1 is MNHEY, CDR2 SMNVEV, per germline (reference sequence). The CDR3 has 12 residues. The V end lost 5 bases, the J end lost 6 bases, and 8 bases lay between the germline ends. The CDR3 spells CASSIGRNEQFF. CDR3 DNA: TGTGCCAGCAGTATAGGGCGCAATGAGCAGTTCTTC.

J is TRBJ1-3 and V is TRBV30; no clear D. V lost 0 bases to trimming and J lost 0 bases, with 6 bases between them. The CDR3 runs to 14 residues. Germline lookup yields CDR1 GTSNPN and CDR2 SVGIG (reference sequence). This CDR3 is CAWSVGSSGNTIYF. CDR3 nucleotides: TGTGCCTGGAGTGTAGGGAGCTCTGGAAACACCATATATTTT.

The CDR3 DNA is TGTGCCAGCAGTGTCGAAAGTTTGGATCAGCCCCAGCATTTT. Protein sequence: CASSVESLDQPQHF. This sequence joins TRBV6-1 and TRBJ1-5; D is uncertain. V was shortened by 4 bases and J by 5 bases, with 12 bases between the two germline ends. CDR3 length: 14 residues. Looked up from germline, CDR1 is MNHNS and CDR2 is SASEGT.

This CDR3 is CASRDGQGEQFF. Written as DNA, the CDR3 is TGTGCCAGCAGGGATGGACAGGGTGAACAGTTCTTC. This rearrangement joins TRBV2 to TRBJ2-1, with TRBD1 matching 8 bases. Unmatched junction bases numbered 8, after V lost 6 bases and J lost 13 bases. The length of the CDR3 is 12 residues. CDR1 is SNHLY, CDR2 FYNNEI, per germline.

CDR3: CASSPRANVLTF. The CDR3 bases are TGTGCCAGCAGCCCGCGGGCCAACGTCCTGACTTTC. V is TRBV6-6 and J is TRBJ2-6; D is unresolved. Germline V CDR1 and CDR2: MNHNY, SVGAGI (reference sequence). The CDR3 extends over 12 amino acids. Trimming removed 6 bases at V and 5 bases at J, with 5 bases between.

The sample holds one count of this clone. The DNA of the CDR3 is TGTGCCAGCAGCCCACTTAACGTCCGGGGGACCCAGTACTTC. Encoded protein: CASSPLNVRGTQYF. The chain carries TRBV7-3 and TRBJ2-5; a possible D gene is TRBD2 (5 bases). V lost 5 bases, J lost 7 bases, and 17 bases lay in between. Germline V gene sequence: CDR1 SGHTA, CDR2 FQGTGA. CDR3 length: 14 amino acids.

This rearrangement joins TRBV5-1 to TRBJ2-1; D is unresolved. The CDR3 extends over 16 amino acids. From germline, CDR1 is SGHRS and CDR2 YFSETQ. Between the trimmed V and J ends, which lost 4 bases and 0 bases, there was a span of 14 bases. CDR3 nucleotides: TGCGCCAGCAGCAATCTAGACCCCAACTCCTACAATGAGCAGTTCTTC. It specifies CASSNLDPNSYNEQFF.

This clone turned up a few times. A read error may produce the germline difference seen at one junction end. This chain uses TRBV11-2 with TRBJ2-1, with 7 bases fitting TRBD2. Germline CDR1 SGHAT, CDR2 FQNNGV. The CDR3 has 14 amino acids. The CDR3 loop reads CASSLDTIAGEQFF. In DNA, the CDR3 is TGTGCCAGCAGCCTAGACACCATAGCGGGTGAGCAGTTCTTC.

The chain links TRBV12-5 to TRBJ2-1; tentative D call: TRBD2 (6 bases). V gave up 5 bases and J gave up 3 bases, with 11 bases separating them. Germline V gene data show CDR1 as LGHNT and CDR2 as FRNRAP. The CDR3 has 14 residues. The CDR3 coding sequence is TGTGCTAGTGGTCCGGGGGACGGCTACAATGAGCAGTTCTTC. Translating it yields CASGPGDGYNEQFF.

This clone has only a few counts. This chain links TRBV5-1 with TRBJ2-1; D remains ambiguous. The germline V and J ends were trimmed by 3 bases and 5 bases, with 6 bases remaining between them. CDR1 is SGHRS and CDR2 is YFSETQ in the germline V gene. This CDR3 comprises 12 residues. The CDR3 nucleotides read TGCGCCAGCAGCTACCCGAACAATGAGCAGTTCTTC. Translated, it gives CASSYPNNEQFF. Full variable domain (missing parts from reference TRBV5-1 and TRBJ2-1): KAGVTQTPRYLIKTRGQQVTLSCSPISGHRSVSWYQQTPGQGLQFLFEYFSETQRNKGNFPGRFSGRQFSNSRSEMNVSTLELGDSALYLCASSYPNNEQFFGPGTRLTVL.

This chain links TRBV11-1 with TRBJ2-7; no firm D call. The CDR3 is made up of 12 amino acids. Germline V lookup: CDR1 SGHAT, CDR2 FQDESV (reference sequence). Trimming stripped 5 bases from V and 7 bases from J, with 12 bases between. The CDR3 nucleotides are TGTGCCAGCAGCCCCCCTTTGGGAGAGCAGTACTTC. Its protein product is CASSPPLGEQYF.